A selection of T cell receptor beta chains follows, all from one sample in a study of T cell responses to AZD1222 COVID-19 vaccine. Sequencing used immunoSEQ multiplex PCR; TCRdb keeps in-frame clones, though not all of them. The sample shows tens of thousands of clones, 80% to 90% of them seen only once. The sample was peripheral blood, taken 28 days after the second AZD1222 dose. These TCRs come from an adult who received the AZD1222 COVID-19 vaccine. CDR3s include the opening cysteine and the closing phenylalanine or tryptophan. A D gene is named only where the DNA matches it firmly. Some rows mark clone size as missing; the rest say once, few, many or name a class of expanded clone.

J gene	V gene	D gene	CDR3 length	clone size	CDR3 DNA	CDR3 protein
TRBJ2-7	TRBV7-2	TRBD2	14	-	TGTGCCAGCAGCCCCACTAGCGGGAGTTTCGAGCAGTACTTC	CASSPTSGSFEQYF
TRBJ1-5	TRBV21-1	-	17	few	TGTGCCAGCAGCAAATTTCGGGGAAGGCTTAGCAATCAGCCCCAGCATTTT	CASSKFRGRLSNQPQHF
TRBJ2-4	TRBV2	-	16	once	TGTGCCAGCAGTGAAGGGCCCCCTCTAGCCAAAAACATTCAGTACTTC	CASSEGPPLAKNIQYF
TRBJ2-7	TRBV7-2	TRBD2	17	-	TGTGCCAGCAGCTTAGTCCAACTAGCGGGAGCCCCCTACGAGCAGTACTTC	CASSLVQLAGAPYEQYF
TRBJ1-6	TRBV15	TRBD1	16	-	TGTGCCACCAGCAAAGAGACAGGGGGCCTAGGATCACCCCTCCACTTT	CATSKETGGLGSPLHF
TRBJ2-7	TRBV27	-	13	-	TGTGCCAGCAGTTGGCGGTCCTCCTACGAGCAGTACTTC	CASSWRSSYEQYF
TRBJ2-2	TRBV6-1	-	14	-	TGTGCCAGCAGTGAAGCGCGGGGCACCGGGGAGCTGTTTTTT	CASSEARGTGELFF
TRBJ1-5	TRBV28	-	13	-	TGTGCCAGCAGTTTCGCCGGGGTTCAGCCCCAGCATTTT	CASSFAGVQPQHF
TRBJ1-3	TRBV28	TRBD1	16	once	TGTGCCAGCAGTTCACGACAGGGGGCAGGAGGAAACACCATATATTTT	CASSSRQGAGGNTIYF
TRBJ1-4	TRBV28	-	13	-	TGTGCCAGCAGTTACTCCGCTAATGAAAAACTGTTTTTT	CASSYSANEKLFF
TRBJ2-1	TRBV7-9	TRBD2	14	-	TGTGCCAGCAGCCTCTCGCGGGAGACGAATGAGCAGTTCTTC	CASSLSRETNEQFF
TRBJ1-6	TRBV30	-	14	-	TGTGCCTGGAATACGCAGGGTGGAGATTCACCCCTCCACTTT	CAWNTQGGDSPLHF
TRBJ2-7	TRBV14	TRBD1	15	once	TGTGCCAGCAGCCGCCGGACAGGGGCGATGTACGAGCAGTACTTC	CASSRRTGAMYEQYF
TRBJ2-7	TRBV11-2	TRBD1	14	-	TGTGCCAGCAGCTTCCAACAGGGGGCCTACGAGCAGTACTTC	CASSFQQGAYEQYF
TRBJ1-4	TRBV12-3/TRBV12-4	-	13	-	TGTGCCAGCAGAACAACAACCGGGGGCTCGCTGTTTTTT	CASRTTTGGSLFF
TRBJ2-7	TRBV5-4	TRBD2	14	-	TGTGCCAGCAACCCTGGGGCATCGGGGGGCGAGCAGTACTTC	CASNPGASGGEQYF
TRBJ2-7	TRBV6-2/TRBV6-3	-	12	-	TGTGCCAGCAGTTACGGGCGCTACGAGCAGTACTTC	CASSYGRYEQYF
TRBJ2-1	TRBV4-1	-	16	few	TGCGCCAGCAGCCAACCCATCGACAGGACACGGAATGAGCAGTTCTTC	CASSQPIDRTRNEQFF
TRBJ1-1	TRBV7-9	TRBD1	15	once	TGTGCCAGCAGCAAATGGGACAGCCGGGGCACTGAAGCTTTCTTT	CASSKWDSRGTEAFF
TRBJ2-1	TRBV28	-	15	-	TGTGCCAGCAGTTTGGGCCAGGAATGGCACAATGAGCAGTTCTTC	CASSLGQEWHNEQFF